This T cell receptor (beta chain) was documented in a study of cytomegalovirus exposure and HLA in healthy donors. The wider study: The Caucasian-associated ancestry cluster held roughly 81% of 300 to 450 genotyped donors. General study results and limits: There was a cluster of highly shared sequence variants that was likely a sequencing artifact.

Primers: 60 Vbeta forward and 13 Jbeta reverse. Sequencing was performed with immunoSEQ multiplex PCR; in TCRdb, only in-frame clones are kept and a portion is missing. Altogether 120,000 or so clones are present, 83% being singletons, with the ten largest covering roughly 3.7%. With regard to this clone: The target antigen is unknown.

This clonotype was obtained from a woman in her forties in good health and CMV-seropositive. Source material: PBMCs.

CDR3: CASSLVAGGSRNTIYF. The CDR3, as DNA: TGTGCCAGCAGTTTAGTGGCGGGGGGTTCGAGAAACACCATATATTTT. V gene TRBV28 combines with J gene TRBJ1-3; TRBD1 is a possible D gene (5 bases). Germline values: CDR1 MDHEN, CDR2 SYDVKM. The V gene lost 2 bases and the J gene lost 5 bases, with 16 bases spanning the gap. CDR3 size: 16 residues.